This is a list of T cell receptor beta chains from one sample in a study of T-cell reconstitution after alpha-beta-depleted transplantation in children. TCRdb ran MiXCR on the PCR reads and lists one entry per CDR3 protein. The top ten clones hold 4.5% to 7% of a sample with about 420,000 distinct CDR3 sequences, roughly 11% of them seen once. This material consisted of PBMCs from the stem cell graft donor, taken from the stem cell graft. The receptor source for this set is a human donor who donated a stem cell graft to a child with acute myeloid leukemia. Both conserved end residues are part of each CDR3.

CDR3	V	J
CASSMGLQGGTDTQYF	TRBV19	TRBJ2-3
CASSPQREQETQYF	TRBV5-1	TRBJ2-5
CASSLKLGQGVKIPGNTIYF	TRBV5-1	TRBJ1-3
CASSLALRPTETQYF	TRBV7-8	TRBJ2-5
CSAKGGGETQYF	TRBV20-1	TRBJ2-5
CSVEERGGGLSYNEQFF	TRBV29-1	TRBJ2-1
CASSSGGSNEQYF	TRBV19	TRBJ2-7
CSVLGLISYNEQFF	TRBV29-1	TRBJ2-1
CASSLGGSNYGYTF	TRBV5-1	TRBJ1-2
CASSYSPTGEETQYF	TRBV6-5	TRBJ2-5
CASSTGTGQLALHF	TRBV5-1	TRBJ1-6
CSARTAGNTIYF	TRBV20-1	TRBJ1-3
CASSPLVLGNTIYF	TRBV4-1	TRBJ1-3
CASSPGDLDRVVQTQYF	TRBV5-5	TRBJ2-5
CASSLEGQYEQYF	TRBV5-1	TRBJ2-7
CSARPSGTLRGETQYF	TRBV20-1	TRBJ2-5
CASSPGHPKSPQHF	TRBV5-1	TRBJ1-5
CSASSTNRGTSREQYF	TRBV20-1	TRBJ2-7
CASNTGTGGPSSSEQYF	TRBV6-2/TRBV6-3	TRBJ2-7
CATSREKGTRETQYF	TRBV15	TRBJ2-5
CCAIPTGNRASALHF	TRBV20-1	TRBJ1-6
CASSLGLTNTGELFF	TRBV5-1	TRBJ2-2
CSAWGRETYEQYF	TRBV20-1	TRBJ2-7
CATSDIKGADTQYF	TRBV24-1	TRBJ2-3
CAWTPAVAYEQYF	TRBV30	TRBJ2-7
CASNGGLSRETQYF	TRBV19	TRBJ2-5
CASSLGPGRSDTQYF	TRBV5-6	TRBJ2-3
CASSPVGGLNTEAFF	TRBV7-9	TRBJ1-1
CASSATGTGMSFF	TRBV7-9	TRBJ1-1
CASSTQRSSYNEQFF	TRBV11-2	TRBJ2-1
CASSPQGTNTGELFF	TRBV7-2	TRBJ2-2
CASTLADGQETQYF	TRBV2	TRBJ2-5
CASSQGATATVETQYF	TRBV4-2	TRBJ2-5
CASSYSRAYNEQFF	TRBV6-5	TRBJ2-1
CASSPRPGVNTEAFF	TRBV7-2	TRBJ1-1
CASSPQGSTNEKLFF	TRBV18	TRBJ1-4
CASSLEGGAGQPQHF	TRBV7-9	TRBJ1-5
CASSLAQGGRLNNEQFF	TRBV7-8	TRBJ2-1
CSAQSNGGHTDTQYF	TRBV20-1	TRBJ2-3
CAISPGQGWRGNTIYF	TRBV10-3	TRBJ1-3
CSASVRRWTGYYGYTF	TRBV20-1	TRBJ1-2
CASRQSGGAFNEQFF	TRBV7-3	TRBJ2-1